The 17 T cell receptor beta chains reported below all come from one sample, sequenced in a study of T cell repertoires in breast cancer (dated by TCRdb to 2016 to 2017). To analyze paired alpha-beta TCRs of CD8+ T cells, the researchers used an expanded emulsion RT-PCR method with primers covering all TCR V genes. To prepare the library, emulsion pairing was applied. Sequencing took place on an Illumina MiSeq. Unpaired genes were suppressed in a second nested PCR with blocking oligos, after which Illumina adaptors and barcodes were added in a third nested PCR. TCRdb reran the public reads through fastp at Q25 and MiXCR, keeping productive beta chains. Entries are consolidated by CDR3 protein sequence, retaining the most common genes and DNA. The sample data list roughly 40,000 distinct CDR3 sequences, and roughly 44% of these were observed just once. Of the sample, 50% to 65% is held by the ten largest clones.

The sequenced material came from CD8+ T cells. These receptors were collected from a pool of human donors with breast cancer or a healthy control (not recorded which).

V is TRBV6-1 and J is TRBJ2-7, with 14 bases aligning to TRBD2. Germline V gene sequence: CDR1 MNHNS, CDR2 SASEGT. Trimming took 4 bases from V and 7 from J; bases not matched to a gene: 6. The CDR3 has 15 residues. CDR3 in DNA: TGTGCCAGCAGTGGACTAGCGGGAGGGTCTGATGAGCAGTACTTC. Encoded protein: CASSGLAGGSDEQYF.

This clonotype was detected a few times. This sequence joins TRBV20-1 and TRBJ2-3; D may be TRBD1 (6 bases). The CDR3 is 15 residues long. V was cut by 3 bases and J by 10 bases, with 23 bases left in between. Germline values: CDR1 DFQATT, CDR2 SNEGSKA (reference sequence). The CDR3 region has the DNA TGCAGTGCTAGGGAACAGGGCGCCCGGATTAGGGCGCAGTATTTT. It codes for CSAREQGARIRAQYF.

About this clonotype: The final CDR3 position lacks the conserved phenylalanine or tryptophan, pointing to a likely read error. This chain links TRBV27 with TRBJ2-7; D possibly uses TRBD1 or TRBD2 (5 bases each). Trimming took 2 bases from V and 3 from J, leaving 17 bases between them. The CDR3 loop spans 16 amino acids. Germline assignment: CDR1 MNHEY and CDR2 SMNVEV (reference sequence). CDR3 protein: CASSLRPGTSYYEQYC. In nucleotides, the CDR3 is TGTGCCAGCAGTTTACGTCCCGGGACGAGTTACTACGAGCAGTACTGC.

The chain joins TRBV19 to TRBJ1-3; a possible D gene is TRBD1 (6 bases). Trimming removed 3 bases at V and 4 bases at J, with 13 bases between. The CDR3 sequence is 15 residues long. Germline CDR1 is LNHDA and CDR2 is SQIVND (reference sequence). The CDR3 reads CASSMDRFSGNTIYF. The CDR3 DNA reads TGTGCCAGTAGTATGGACAGATTTTCCGGAAACACCATATATTTT.

This chain uses TRBV6-6 with TRBJ2-7; tentatively, D is TRBD2 (6 bases). The V gene's germline CDR1 is MNHNY and CDR2 SVGAGI (reference sequence). The CDR3 contains 13 residues. V was trimmed by 4 bases and J by 4 bases, leaving 11 bases between them. This chain's CDR3 is CASSWGLVYEQYF. DNA of the CDR3: TGTGCCAGCAGTTGGGGACTGGTATACGAGCAGTACTTC.

This clonotype was picked up a small number of times. V gene TRBV12-3 or TRBV12-4 combines with J gene TRBJ2-5; D is perhaps TRBD1 (6 bases). The V gene lost 5 bases and the J gene lost 4 bases, with 14 bases spanning the gap. This CDR3 region has 14 residues. The CDR3 sequence: CASSGTGFRETQYF. CDR3 coding DNA: TGTGCCAGCAGTGGTACAGGGTTCCGAGAGACCCAGTACTTC.

The chain carries TRBV28 and TRBJ2-1, with TRBD1 identical over 9 bases. V was clipped by 7 bases and J by 4 bases; unmatched bases: 5. The CDR3 sequence is 14 residues long. Germline CDR1 reads MDHEN; CDR2 reads SYDVKM. The DNA for the CDR3 is TGTGCCAGCAAAACAGGGGGCGCGTACAATGAGCAGTTCTTC. Its translation is CASKTGGAYNEQFF.

This clonotype was recorded a few times. This chain uses TRBV7-9 with TRBJ2-1, with TRBD2 matching over 8 bases. J was trimmed by 2 bases and V by 3 bases; bases with no gene match: 9. CDR1 and CDR2 (germline): SEHNR, FQNEAQ (reference sequence). The CDR3 consists of 17 residues. The CDR3 DNA is TGTGCCAGCAGCTTCAGCGGGAGTAGTTTGACCTACAATGAGCAGTTCTTC. It specifies CASSFSGSSLTYNEQFF.

The J gene is TRBJ1-5, the V gene TRBV3-1, with TRBD1 as a possible D gene (6 bases). In germline, CDR1 is LGHDT, CDR2 YNNKEL (reference sequence). The CDR3 loop spans 15 amino acids. The V end lost 5 bases, the J end lost 5 bases, and 16 bases lay between the germline ends. CDR3 amino acids: CASSYDRSRDQPQHF. The CDR3 DNA reads TGTGCCAGCAGCTATGACAGGAGCCGGGATCAGCCCCAGCATTTT.

The V and J genes are TRBV7-2 and TRBJ2-1; D is undetermined. CDR3 size: 11 residues. Trimming stripped 8 bases from V and 6 bases from J, with 8 bases between. Germline loops: CDR1 SGHTA, CDR2 FQGNSA. The CDR3 sequence: CASAYSNEQFF. The CDR3 DNA reads as TGTGCCAGCGCCTACAGCAATGAGCAGTTCTTC.

This clonotype was seen a few times. The V and J genes are TRBV6-1 and TRBJ2-2; D gene unclear. Trimming stripped 7 bases from V and 2 bases from J, with 14 bases between. CDR1 and CDR2 from the germline V gene are MNHNS and SASEGT. The CDR3 spans 15 residues. The CDR3 protein is CASNKLPINTGELFF. For the CDR3, the DNA is TGTGCCAGCAATAAGCTACCGATAAACACCGGGGAGCTGTTTTTT.

As DNA, the CDR3 is TGCGCCAGCAGCATCGGGCCCCCGAATGCTGAAGCTTTCTTT. Its translation is CASSIGPPNAEAFF. The chain carries TRBV5-1 and TRBJ1-1; D is unresolved. Trimming shortened V by 4 bases and J by 6 bases, and 16 bases separated the two germline ends. This CDR3 has 14 amino acids. Germline CDR1 and CDR2: SGHRS and YFSETQ.

The chain carries TRBV18 and TRBJ1-1; D might be TRBD1 (5 bases). This CDR3 spans 12 amino acids. Trimming cost V 3 bases and J 7 bases, with 9 bases left between them. Germline values: CDR1 KGHSH, CDR2 LQKENI. The CDR3: CASSPQGFEAFF. The CDR3, as DNA: TGTGCCAGCTCACCTCAGGGATTTGAAGCTTTCTTT.

As to this clonotype: A much more abundant neighbour one base away suggests this may be a read error. The genes are TRBV7-2 and TRBJ2-5, with TRBD2 identical over 10 bases. The junction had 10 bases not matched to a gene; V was cut back by 8 bases and J by 1 base. Germline-derived CDR1 and CDR2 are SGHTA and FQGNSA. The CDR3 is 16 amino acids. The chain's CDR3 is CASDTLSGGLQETQYF. The CDR3 nucleotides read TGTGCCAGCGACACCCTTAGCGGGGGGCTCCAAGAGACCCAGTACTTC.

This clonotype was counted between two and nine times. The chain joins TRBV7-6 to TRBJ2-3, with no clear D. The V end was cut by 6 bases, the J end by 2 bases, with 6 bases between. This CDR3 comprises 12 residues. Germline V CDR1 and CDR2: SGHVS, FNYEAQ. CDR3 residues: CASRPFTDTQYF. CDR3 nucleotide sequence: TGTGCCAGCAGACCCTTCACAGATACGCAGTATTTT.

Turning to this clonotype: The junction and the germline gene differ at one end; a read error may be behind it. The V gene is TRBV11-1, the J gene TRBJ2-1; 7 bases are shared with TRBD2. The CDR3 spans 15 residues. Germline CDR1 is SGHAT and CDR2 is FQDESV (reference sequence). For the CDR3, the DNA is TGTGCCAGCAGCTGGAGCGGACTAGAGGACAATGGGCAGTTCTTC. It is translated as CASSWSGLEDNGQFF.

This clonotype was recorded once. The chain uses TRBV29-1 and TRBJ1-2, with TRBD1 as a possible D gene (6 bases). Germline loops: CDR1 SQVTM, CDR2 ANQGSEA. Trimming removed 6 bases from V and 2 bases from J, with 10 bases in between. This CDR3 spans 12 amino acids. CDR3 DNA: TGCAGCGTGAGAGACAGGAACTATGGCTACACCTTC. Translation: CSVRDRNYGYTF.